This T cell receptor beta chain is from a study of blood T cell repertoires in COVID-19. Study-wide context: Sites across the United States, Italy and Spain contributed samples from acute and convalescent COVID-19.

Original data processing: Amplification of reference gene primers provided the estimated nucleated cell counts. Assay used: immunoSEQ multiplex PCR; TCRdb lists only in-frame clones, some missing. For V, J and clone size, that table is used; D and trimming come from the DNA. The table records roughly 190,000 clones, more than 75% of them present only once. What was sequenced was peripheral blood. The clonotype comes from a woman in her forties or fifties with active or convalescent COVID-19.

CDR3 in DNA: TGTGCCACGACCCCAAGGGGACAGGGGGCGGGAGATACGCAGTATTTT. Its translation is CATTPRGQGAGDTQYF. The chain is built from TRBV7-8 and TRBJ2-3; 12 bases are a match to TRBD1. Trimming took 10 bases from V and 5 from J; bases not matched to a gene: 13. The germline V gene has CDR1 SGHVS and CDR2 FQNEAQ. The length of the CDR3 is 16 residues.